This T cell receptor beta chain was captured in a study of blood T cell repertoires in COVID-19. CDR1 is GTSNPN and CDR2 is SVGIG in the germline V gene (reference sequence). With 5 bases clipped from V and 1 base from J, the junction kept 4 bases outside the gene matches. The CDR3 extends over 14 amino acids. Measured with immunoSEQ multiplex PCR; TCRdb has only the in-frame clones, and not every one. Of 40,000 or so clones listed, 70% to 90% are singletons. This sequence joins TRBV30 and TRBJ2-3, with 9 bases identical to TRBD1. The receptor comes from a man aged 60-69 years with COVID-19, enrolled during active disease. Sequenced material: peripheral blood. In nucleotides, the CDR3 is TGTGCCTGGGGGGACAGGGTTGGCACAGATACGCAGTATTTT. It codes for CAWGDRVGTDTQYF.